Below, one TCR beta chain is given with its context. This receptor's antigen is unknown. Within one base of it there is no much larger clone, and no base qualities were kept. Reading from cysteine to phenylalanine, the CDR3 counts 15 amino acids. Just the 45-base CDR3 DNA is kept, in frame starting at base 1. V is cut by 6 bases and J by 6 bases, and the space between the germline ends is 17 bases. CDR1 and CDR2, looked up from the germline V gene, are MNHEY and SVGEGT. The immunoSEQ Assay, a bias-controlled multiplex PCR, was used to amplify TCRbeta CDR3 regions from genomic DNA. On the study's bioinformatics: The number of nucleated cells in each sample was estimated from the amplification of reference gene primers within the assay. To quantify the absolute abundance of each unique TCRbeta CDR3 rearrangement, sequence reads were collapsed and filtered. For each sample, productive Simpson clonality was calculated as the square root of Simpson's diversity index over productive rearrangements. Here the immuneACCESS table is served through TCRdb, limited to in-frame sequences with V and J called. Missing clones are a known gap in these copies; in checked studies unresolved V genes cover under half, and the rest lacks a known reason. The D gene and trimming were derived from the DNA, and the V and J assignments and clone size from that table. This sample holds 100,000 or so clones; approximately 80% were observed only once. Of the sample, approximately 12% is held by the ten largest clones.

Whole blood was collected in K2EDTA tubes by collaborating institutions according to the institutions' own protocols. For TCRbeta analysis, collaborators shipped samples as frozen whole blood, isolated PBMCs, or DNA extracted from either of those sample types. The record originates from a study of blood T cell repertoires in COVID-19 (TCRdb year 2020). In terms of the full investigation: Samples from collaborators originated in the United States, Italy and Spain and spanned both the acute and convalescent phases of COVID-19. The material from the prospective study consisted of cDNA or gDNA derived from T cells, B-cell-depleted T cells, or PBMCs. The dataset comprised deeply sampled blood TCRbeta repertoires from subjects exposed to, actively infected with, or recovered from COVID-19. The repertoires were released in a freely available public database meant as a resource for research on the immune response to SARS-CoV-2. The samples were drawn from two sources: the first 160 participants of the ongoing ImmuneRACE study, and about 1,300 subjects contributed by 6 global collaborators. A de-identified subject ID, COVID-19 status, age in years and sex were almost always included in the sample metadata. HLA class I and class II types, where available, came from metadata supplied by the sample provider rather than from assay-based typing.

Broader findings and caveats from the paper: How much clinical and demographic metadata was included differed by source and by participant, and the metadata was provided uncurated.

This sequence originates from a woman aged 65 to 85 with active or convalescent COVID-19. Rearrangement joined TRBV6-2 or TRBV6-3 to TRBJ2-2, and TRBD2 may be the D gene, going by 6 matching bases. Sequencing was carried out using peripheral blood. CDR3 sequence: CASSPRATGAGELFF. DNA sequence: TGTGCCAGCAGCCCACGGGCCACGGGGGCCGGGGAGCTGTTTTTT.